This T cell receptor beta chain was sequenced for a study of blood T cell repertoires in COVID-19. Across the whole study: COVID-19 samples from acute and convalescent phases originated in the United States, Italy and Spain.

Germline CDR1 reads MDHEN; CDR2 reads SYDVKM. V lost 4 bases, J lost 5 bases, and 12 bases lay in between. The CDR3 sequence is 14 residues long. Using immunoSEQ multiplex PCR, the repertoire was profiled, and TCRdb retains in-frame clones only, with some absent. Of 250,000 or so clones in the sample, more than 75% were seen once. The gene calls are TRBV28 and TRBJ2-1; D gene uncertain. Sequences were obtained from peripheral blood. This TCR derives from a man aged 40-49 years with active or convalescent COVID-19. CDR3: CASSSPTLNNEQFF. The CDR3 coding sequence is TGTGCCAGCAGTTCGCCTACTTTGAACAATGAGCAGTTCTTC. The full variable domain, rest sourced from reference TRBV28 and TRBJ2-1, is DVKVTQSSRYLVKRTGEKVFLECVQDMDHENMFWYRQDPGLGLRLIYFSYDVKMKEKGDIPEGYSVSREKKERFSLILESASTNQTSMYLCASSSPTLNNEQFFGPGTRLTVL.